A single sample is the source of the 14 T cell receptor beta chains below, sequenced in a study of radiotherapy plus CTLA-4 blockade in lung cancer (dated by TCRdb to 2016 to 2019). Preparation of the library involved the immunoSEQ multiplex PCR assay. This immuneACCESS table, as held by TCRdb, lists in-frame sequences with V and J called but not all clones. Of the missing ones, under half trace to an unresolved V gene in checked studies; the others have no known cause. For this sample there are 80,000 to 95,000 clones; over 80% appear just once. 0.82% of the sample is held by the ten biggest clonotypes. The source was peripheral blood, collected from a patient treated with radiotherapy plus ipilimumab. The receptors derive from a human donor with non-small cell lung cancer who had stable disease on radiotherapy plus ipilimumab.

The genes are TRBV7-9 and TRBJ2-7, with TRBD1 identical over 9 bases. With 1 base clipped from V and 6 bases from J, the junction kept 10 bases outside the gene matches. The germline gives CDR1 SEHNR, CDR2 FQNEAQ (reference sequence). CDR3 length equals 16 residues. CDR3 residues: CASSLDIGQGSAEQYF. In nucleotides, the CDR3 is TGTGCCAGCAGCTTAGATATTGGACAGGGGAGCGCCGAGCAGTACTTC.

The chain employs TRBV28 and TRBJ2-7; 8 bases are a match to TRBD2. The ends lost 6 bases at V and 3 bases at J; junction bases unmatched: 10. The germline CDR1 and CDR2 sequences are MDHEN and SYDVKM. The CDR3 covers 15 residues. CDR3 in DNA: TGTGCCAGCAGCTTAGGACTAGCTAAGATCTACGAGCAGTACTTC. It codes for CASSLGLAKIYEQYF.

The chain is built from TRBV27 and TRBJ2-2, with D uncertain. The ends were cut back, 6 bases at V and 4 bases at J, with 12 bases in the middle. CDR1 is MNHEY and CDR2 is SMNVEV in the germline V gene (reference sequence). The CDR3 covers 14 residues. The CDR3 reads CASRHHDSTGELFF. The CDR3 nucleotides are TGTGCCAGCAGGCACCACGATAGCACCGGGGAGCTGTTTTTT.

The rearrangement links TRBV14 to TRBJ2-2, with 10 bases aligning to TRBD1. J gave up 6 bases and V 6 bases, and 7 bases lay outside the gene matches. The CDR3 has 15 residues. Germline loops: CDR1 SGHDN, CDR2 FVKESK. As DNA, the CDR3 is TGTGCCAGCAGAAAGACAGGGGGCCTTGCCGGGGAGCTGTTTTTT. Translated, it gives CASRKTGGLAGELFF.

The chain carries TRBV18 and TRBJ1-4; D is possibly TRBD1 (6 bases). This CDR3 comprises 15 residues. Germline CDR1 KGHSH, CDR2 LQKENI. Trimming stripped 3 bases from V and 8 bases from J, with 16 bases between. The DNA of the CDR3 is TGTGCCAGCTCACCTCCTACAGGGAAGGGCGAAAAACTGTTTTTT. Protein product: CASSPPTGKGEKLFF.

CDR3 in amino acids: CASSLGRGAVETQYF. CDR3 DNA: TGTGCCAGCAGCTTAGGGCGGGGGGCCGTAGAGACCCAGTACTTC. V and J are TRBV7-9 and TRBJ2-5; TRBD2 matches at 8 bases. Trimming cost V 1 base and J 4 bases; bases outside gene matches: 5. The CDR3 runs 15 residues. Germline V lookup: CDR1 SEHNR, CDR2 FQNEAQ (reference sequence).

This clone was picked up a small number of times. The rearrangement links TRBV19 to TRBJ1-2, with D perhaps TRBD1 (5 bases). Germline CDR1 reads LNHDA; CDR2 reads SQIVND (reference sequence). This CDR3 is built from 13 residues. V lost 7 bases, J lost 6 bases, and 15 bases lay in between. CDR3 coding DNA: TGTGCCAGTAACACTCTGCCGGGGGATGGCTACACCTTC. Translation: CASNTLPGDGYTF. Looking up the rest from reference TRBV19 and TRBJ1-2 gives the full variable domain: DGGITQSPKYLFRKEGQNVTLSCEQNLNHDAMYWYRQDPGQGLRLIYYSQIVNDFQKGDIAEGYSVSREKKESFPLTVTSAQKNPTAFYLCASNTLPGDGYTFGSGTRLTVV.

A single count supports this clone. CDR3 loop: CASRLAGVYNEQFF. Here the CDR3 DNA reads TGTGCCAGCCGACTAGCGGGAGTATACAATGAGCAGTTCTTC. The J gene is TRBJ2-1, the V gene TRBV27; 12 bases map to TRBD2. J lost 4 bases, V lost 8 bases, and 3 bases had no gene match. The CDR3 consists of 14 residues. From germline, CDR1 is MNHEY and CDR2 SMNVEV (reference sequence).

This clone was seen only a few times. V usage is TRBV6-1 and J usage is TRBJ1-6; D call uncertain. The germline gives CDR1 MNHNS, CDR2 SASEGT. CDR3 length equals 15 residues. The V end was cut by 8 bases, the J end by 0 bases, with 11 bases between. The CDR3 DNA is TGTGCCAGCCGTCCGGATGGCTCCTATAATTCACCCCTCCACTTT. This codes for CASRPDGSYNSPLHF.

Regarding this clone: At one end, the junction sequence differs from germline, possibly due to a read error. The chain combines TRBV7-7 with TRBJ1-5; possibly TRBD1 for D (5 bases). The CDR3 is 13 amino acids. CDR1 is SSHAT, CDR2 FNYEAQ, per germline (reference sequence). CDR3 sequence: CASSLGVNQPQHF. The CDR3 bases are TGTGCTAGCAGCTTAGGGGTGAATCAGCCCCAGCATTTT.

This clone came up a few times. The chain uses TRBV5-4 and TRBJ2-2; TRBD2 matches at 11 bases. This CDR3 comprises 16 residues. Trimming took 3 bases from V and 6 from J; bases not matched to a gene: 7. Germline values: CDR1 SGHNT, CDR2 YYREEE (reference sequence). CDR3 in amino acids: CASSSGLAGGPGELFF. CDR3 nucleotides: TGTGCCAGCAGCTCTGGACTAGCGGGCGGGCCCGGGGAGCTGTTTTTT.

The J gene is TRBJ1-4, the V gene TRBV7-9, with 7 bases that match TRBD1. V trimming: 5 bases; J trimming: 8 bases; junction bases outside the gene matches: 5. The CDR3 spans 13 residues. Germline values: CDR1 SEHNR, CDR2 FQNEAQ (reference sequence). The CDR3 nucleotides are TGTGCCAGCAGCCCAGGACAGGCGGAAAAACTGTTTTTT. This codes for CASSPGQAEKLFF.

This clone showed up just a few times. V gene TRBV5-1 combines with J gene TRBJ2-2; D not certain. Trimming took 0 bases from V and 3 from J, leaving 0 bases between them. Germline V lookup: CDR1 SGHRS, CDR2 YFSETQ. CDR3 length: 12 amino acids. The chain's CDR3 is CASSLDTGELFF. CDR3 bases: TGCGCCAGCAGCTTGGACACCGGGGAGCTGTTTTTT.

CDR3 DNA: TGTGCCAGCAGTCCCCTCCGCATGGGACTAGCGGCCTACGAGCAGTACTTC. It specifies CASSPLRMGLAAYEQYF. The chain carries TRBV27 and TRBJ2-7; 11 bases map to TRBD2. V lost 5 bases and J lost 2; bases outside the gene matches: 11. The CDR3 runs to 17 residues. Germline CDR1 and CDR2: MNHEY and SMNVEV (reference sequence).